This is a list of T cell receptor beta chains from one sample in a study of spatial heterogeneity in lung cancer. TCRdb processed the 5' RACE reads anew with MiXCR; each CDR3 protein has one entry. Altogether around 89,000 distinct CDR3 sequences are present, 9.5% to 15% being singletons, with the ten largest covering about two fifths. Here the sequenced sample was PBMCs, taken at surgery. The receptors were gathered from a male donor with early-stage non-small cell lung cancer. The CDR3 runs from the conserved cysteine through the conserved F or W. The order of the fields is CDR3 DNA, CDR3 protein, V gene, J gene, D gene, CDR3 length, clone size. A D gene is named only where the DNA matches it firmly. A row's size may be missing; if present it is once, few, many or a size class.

CDR3nt: TGCAGCGTTGTTATACAGGGGAAGGAGAATCAGCCCCAGCATTTT
CDR3aa: CSVVIQGKENQPQHF
v_gene: TRBV29-1
j_gene: TRBJ1-5
d_gene: TRBD1
len: 15
abundance: .

CDR3nt: TGCGCCAGCACCCAAACTAGCGGCACAGATACGCAGTATTTT
CDR3aa: CASTQTSGTDTQYF
v_gene: TRBV5-1
j_gene: TRBJ2-3
d_gene: TRBD2
len: 14
abundance: few

CDR3nt: TGTGCCAGCAGTGAAATGGCAGGGGGGGAGACCCAGTACTTC
CDR3aa: CASSEMAGGETQYF
v_gene: TRBV6-1
j_gene: TRBJ2-5
d_gene: .
len: 14
abundance: .

CDR3nt: TGTGCCAGCAGTGAACCGGGACTAGCGGAAGGCACGCAGTATTTT
CDR3aa: CASSEPGLAEGTQYF
v_gene: TRBV25-1
j_gene: TRBJ2-3
d_gene: TRBD2
len: 15
abundance: many

CDR3nt: TGTGCCAGCACCCTAGAAGGGCGGGCCACAGATACGCAGTATTTT
CDR3aa: CASTLEGRATDTQYF
v_gene: TRBV5-4
j_gene: TRBJ2-3
d_gene: .
len: 15
abundance: .

CDR3nt: TGTGCCAGCAGCTTAATGGGGCCCTCCACTGAAGCTTTCTTT
CDR3aa: CASSLMGPSTEAFF
v_gene: TRBV7-2
j_gene: TRBJ1-1
d_gene: .
len: 14
abundance: few

CDR3nt: TGTGCCAGCAGCTTCGGTGCGCAAGATACGCAGTATTTT
CDR3aa: CASSFGAQDTQYF
v_gene: TRBV7-2
j_gene: TRBJ2-3
d_gene: .
len: 13
abundance: many

CDR3nt: TGTGCTAGCGGGGGGAGTGCTCAAGAGACCCAGTACTTC
CDR3aa: CASGGSAQETQYF
v_gene: TRBV7-7
j_gene: TRBJ2-5
d_gene: TRBD2
len: 13
abundance: .

CDR3nt: TGTGCCAGCAGCGCGCGGACAGGGTACTCTAACTATGGCTACACCTTC
CDR3aa: CASSARTGYSNYGYTF
v_gene: TRBV11-2
j_gene: TRBJ1-2
d_gene: TRBD1
len: 16
abundance: many

CDR3nt: TGCGCCAGCAGCCCGGCCCTAAACGACCAAGAGACCCAGTACTTC
CDR3aa: CASSPALNDQETQYF
v_gene: TRBV5-1
j_gene: TRBJ2-5
d_gene: .
len: 15
abundance: many

CDR3nt: TGTGCCAGCAGTGGGCAGGGAATATCCCTCTCTGGGGCCAACGTCCTGACTTTC
CDR3aa: CASSGQGISLSGANVLTF
v_gene: TRBV6-2/TRBV6-3
j_gene: TRBJ2-6
d_gene: .
len: 18
abundance: .

CDR3nt: TGTGCCAGCAGCCAAGATGGGACAGGGGTCGACGAGCAGTACTTC
CDR3aa: CASSQDGTGVDEQYF
v_gene: TRBV3-1
j_gene: TRBJ2-7
d_gene: TRBD1
len: 15
abundance: few

CDR3nt: TGTGCCAGCAGGGACAGGGGAAGGGAGCAGTACTTC
CDR3aa: CASRDRGREQYF
v_gene: TRBV12-3/TRBV12-4
j_gene: TRBJ2-7
d_gene: TRBD1
len: 12
abundance: many

CDR3nt: TGTGCCAGCAGCAAAGATACCAGCAACTACGAGCAGTACTTC
CDR3aa: CASSKDTSNYEQYF
v_gene: TRBV21-1
j_gene: TRBJ2-7
d_gene: .
len: 14
abundance: .

CDR3nt: TGTGCCAGCAGCTCAAACAGGTTCACTGAAGCTTTCTTT
CDR3aa: CASSSNRFTEAFF
v_gene: TRBV7-8
j_gene: TRBJ1-1
d_gene: .
len: 13
abundance: few

CDR3nt: TGTGCCAGCAGTTTAGGGGACAGGCCCTACAATGAGGAGTTCTTC
CDR3aa: CASSLGDRPYNEEFF
v_gene: TRBV27
j_gene: TRBJ2-1
d_gene: TRBD1
len: 15
abundance: .

CDR3nt: TGTGCCAGCAGCCTTCCCTCTGAGACCCAGTACTTC
CDR3aa: CASSLPSETQYF
v_gene: TRBV12-3/TRBV12-4
j_gene: TRBJ2-5
d_gene: .
len: 12
abundance: few

CDR3nt: TGTGCCAGCAGGTCGGGACAGTTCAATCAGCCCCAGCATTTT
CDR3aa: CASRSGQFNQPQHF
v_gene: TRBV28
j_gene: TRBJ1-5
d_gene: TRBD1
len: 14
abundance: .

CDR3nt: TGTGCCAGCTCACCAGTGGCTAGCGGAAACACCGGGGAGCTGTTTTTT
CDR3aa: CASSPVASGNTGELFF
v_gene: TRBV18
j_gene: TRBJ2-2
d_gene: TRBD2
len: 16
abundance: few

CDR3nt: TGTGCCAGCAGTTACCCGGGACGGAACCCTTATGGCTACACCTTC
CDR3aa: CASSYPGRNPYGYTF
v_gene: TRBV6-6
j_gene: TRBJ1-2
d_gene: .
len: 15
abundance: .

CDR3nt: TGTGCCAAAGGGGACTTTCCACGAGATACGCAGTATTTT
CDR3aa: CAKGDFPRDTQYF
v_gene: TRBV6-2/TRBV6-3
j_gene: TRBJ2-3
d_gene: .
len: 13
abundance: many

CDR3nt: TGTGCCAGCAGCTTGGAGGCAGCCCTTCAAGAGACCCAGTACTTC
CDR3aa: CASSLEAALQETQYF
v_gene: TRBV5-6
j_gene: TRBJ2-5
d_gene: .
len: 15
abundance: .

CDR3nt: TGTGCCAGCAGTTTTAACACTGAAGCTTTCTTT
CDR3aa: CASSFNTEAFF
v_gene: TRBV25-1
j_gene: TRBJ1-1
d_gene: .
len: 11
abundance: many

CDR3nt: TGTGTCAGCAGCTTAATGCTAGCGGAAAAAGCGTATGAGCAGTTCTTC
CDR3aa: CVSSLMLAEKAYEQFF
v_gene: TRBV7-2
j_gene: TRBJ2-1
d_gene: TRBD2
len: 16
abundance: .

CDR3nt: TGTGCCAGCAGCCCCTGGACTAGCGGGATGGGGACTAGCACAGATACGCAGTATTTT
CDR3aa: CASSPWTSGMGTSTDTQYF
v_gene: TRBV3-1
j_gene: TRBJ2-3
d_gene: TRBD2
len: 19
abundance: many

CDR3nt: TGTGCCAGCAGGACGACAGGGGCCCCTGGGGCCAACGTCCTGACTTTC
CDR3aa: CASRTTGAPGANVLTF
v_gene: TRBV12-3/TRBV12-4
j_gene: TRBJ2-6
d_gene: TRBD1
len: 16
abundance: .

CDR3nt: TGTGCCAGCAGTACTCCAGTTAACAATGAGCAGTTCTTC
CDR3aa: CASSTPVNNEQFF
v_gene: TRBV6-2/TRBV6-3
j_gene: TRBJ2-1
d_gene: .
len: 13
abundance: .

CDR3nt: TGTGCCAGCAGTACGTCTCCGGGTTACTCCTACGAGCAGTACTTC
CDR3aa: CASSTSPGYSYEQYF
v_gene: TRBV6-2/TRBV6-3
j_gene: TRBJ2-7
d_gene: .
len: 15
abundance: many

CDR3nt: TGTGCCAGCAGCTATTCTAGGCCCGGGGAGCTGTTTTTT
CDR3aa: CASSYSRPGELFF
v_gene: TRBV7-3
j_gene: TRBJ2-2
d_gene: .
len: 13
abundance: .

CDR3nt: TGTGCCAGCAGTTTGGGGGGGATTCAGGCCAACGTCCTGACTTTC
CDR3aa: CASSLGGIQANVLTF
v_gene: TRBV28
j_gene: TRBJ2-6
d_gene: TRBD2
len: 15
abundance: .

CDR3nt: TGTGCCAGCAGGGACAGACTAACAGATACGCAGTATTTT
CDR3aa: CASRDRLTDTQYF
v_gene: TRBV6-2/TRBV6-3
j_gene: TRBJ2-3
d_gene: .
len: 13
abundance: many

CDR3nt: TGCGCCAGCAGTTCCGGGACTAGCGGCGATGAGCAGTTCTTC
CDR3aa: CASSSGTSGDEQFF
v_gene: TRBV5-1
j_gene: TRBJ2-1
d_gene: TRBD2
len: 14
abundance: few

CDR3nt: TGTGCCACCAGCAGAGGAGTCGGGGCCACAGATACGCAGTATTTT
CDR3aa: CATSRGVGATDTQYF
v_gene: TRBV15
j_gene: TRBJ2-3
d_gene: .
len: 15
abundance: few

CDR3nt: TGTGCCAGCAGGGGGATCAGGGCGTACAATTCACCCCTCCACTTT
CDR3aa: CASRGIRAYNSPLHF
v_gene: TRBV11-2
j_gene: TRBJ1-6
d_gene: .
len: 15
abundance: few

CDR3nt: TGTGCCAGCAGCTTAGGGCTCACCACTCAAGAGACCCAGTACTTC
CDR3aa: CASSLGLTTQETQYF
v_gene: TRBV7-9
j_gene: TRBJ2-5
d_gene: .
len: 15
abundance: few

CDR3nt: TGTGCCTGGAGTGTACTCTGGGGCGGAGATCAGCCCCAGCATTTT
CDR3aa: CAWSVLWGGDQPQHF
v_gene: TRBV30
j_gene: TRBJ1-5
d_gene: .
len: 15
abundance: few

CDR3nt: TGTGCCAGCAGTTCACTAGCGGGAGAGGTGGGCGAGCAGTACTTC
CDR3aa: CASSSLAGEVGEQYF
v_gene: TRBV28
j_gene: TRBJ2-7
d_gene: TRBD2
len: 15
abundance: .

CDR3nt: TGTGCCAGCAGCCCCACCCCGGGAACCGGGGAGCTGTTTTTT
CDR3aa: CASSPTPGTGELFF
v_gene: TRBV4-2
j_gene: TRBJ2-2
d_gene: .
len: 14
abundance: .

CDR3nt: TGCAGTGCTCAAGGCCCTGATTTTCATGAGCAGTTCTTC
CDR3aa: CSAQGPDFHEQFF
v_gene: TRBV20-1
j_gene: TRBJ2-1
d_gene: .
len: 13
abundance: .

CDR3nt: TGTGCCAGCAGCTCGGGACTAACAAATTCACCCCTCCACTTT
CDR3aa: CASSSGLTNSPLHF
v_gene: TRBV7-9
j_gene: TRBJ1-6
d_gene: .
len: 14
abundance: .

CDR3nt: TGTGCCATCAGCTTCAACCCGGGGGGCACTGGGGCCAACGTCCTGACTTTC
CDR3aa: CAISFNPGGTGANVLTF
v_gene: TRBV10-3
j_gene: TRBJ2-6
d_gene: .
len: 17
abundance: many

CDR3nt: TGTGCCAGCAGTGCACGAGGCTTTGTGACAGAGTACACCGGGGAGCTGTTTTTT
CDR3aa: CASSARGFVTEYTGELFF
v_gene: TRBV2
j_gene: TRBJ2-2
d_gene: .
len: 18
abundance: many

CDR3nt: TGTGCCAGCAGCGTATTGGGAGAGGGCGAGCAGTACTTC
CDR3aa: CASSVLGEGEQYF
v_gene: TRBV9
j_gene: TRBJ2-7
d_gene: .
len: 13
abundance: .

CDR3nt: TGTGCCTGGAACCAAAACAGGGTAAATGAGCAGTTCTTC
CDR3aa: CAWNQNRVNEQFF
v_gene: TRBV30
j_gene: TRBJ2-1
d_gene: .
len: 13
abundance: few